The 6 T cell receptor beta chains presented below share a single source sample, sequenced in a study of low-dose radiotherapy and immunotherapy resistance in tumors. First-strand cDNA used TRAV- and TRBV-specific primers, covering alpha and beta chains. TCRs were amplified for approximately 21 PCR cycles with a constant-region primer and V-primer adapter. TCRdb re-called the reads with MiXCR, one entry per CDR3 protein. The sample has around 90,000 distinct CDR3 sequences; 18% are singletons. Indicated time point: before trial treatment. The sample was PBMCs, taken before treatment. These receptors were obtained from a male donor with prostate cancer.

The chain carries TRBV11-3 and TRBJ2-7; TRBD1 might be the D (6 bases). From germline, CDR1 is SGHNT and CDR2 YENEEA. CDR3 length: 14 residues. V lost 5 bases and J lost 6, with 17 bases in between. The CDR3 region is CASSKGGEIAEQYF. The CDR3 DNA sequence: TGTGCCAGCAGCAAAGGGGGAGAGATCGCCGAGCAGTACTTC.

This clonotype appeared many times. The chain joins TRBV28 to TRBJ2-2, with D perhaps TRBD1 or TRBD2 (6 bases each). V lost 3 bases to trimming and J lost 0 bases, with 11 bases between them. CDR1 and CDR2 (germline): MDHEN, SYDVKM. The CDR3 length is 16 residues. The CDR3 region is CASSFLGGPNTGELFF. For the CDR3, the DNA is TGTGCCAGCAGTTTTCTCGGGGGCCCGAACACCGGGGAGCTGTTTTTT.

In its sample, this clonotype was seen many times. The chain combines TRBV18 with TRBJ1-4; TRBD1 might be the D (5 bases). The CDR3 is made up of 17 amino acids. The V and J ends lost 0 bases and 3 bases respectively, with 14 bases between them. Germline CDR1 is KGHSH and CDR2 is LQKENI. The CDR3 reads CASSPPVEGMANEKLFF. DNA of the CDR3: TGTGCCAGCTCACCACCGGTGGAGGGGATGGCTAATGAAAAACTGTTTTTT.

This clonotype appeared many times. The chain carries TRBV19 and TRBJ2-2; D assignment may be TRBD1 or TRBD2 (5 bases each). The CDR3 is made up of 14 amino acids. In germline, CDR1 is LNHDA, CDR2 SQIVND (reference sequence). V gave up 3 bases and J gave up 6 bases, with 11 bases separating them. The CDR3 sequence is CASSIQGVAGELFF. DNA of the CDR3: TGTGCCAGTAGTATCCAGGGAGTGGCCGGGGAGCTGTTTTTT.

In this sample, this clonotype turned up many times. The rearrangement uses TRBV28 and TRBJ2-5; perhaps TRBD2 as D (6 bases). Trimming took off 2 bases at V and 5 bases at J, with 15 bases between the two ends. Per the germline V gene, CDR1 is MDHEN and CDR2 is SYDVKM. The CDR3 extends over 15 amino acids. CDR3 nucleotide sequence: TGTGCCAGCAGTTTACCAGCGGGCTCATCGGAGACCCAGTACTTC. Its translation: CASSLPAGSSETQYF.

The sample holds many counts of this clonotype. The V call is TRBV7-9, the J call TRBJ2-3; 10 bases are shared with TRBD1. The CDR3 length is 14 residues. The J segment lost 6 bases and the V segment lost 3 bases, leaving 3 bases of the junction unmatched. Germline values: CDR1 SEHNR, CDR2 FQNEAQ (reference sequence). In DNA, the CDR3 is TGTGCCAGCAGCTTGGGACAGGGGTGGGATACGCAGTATTTT. This translates into CASSLGQGWDTQYF.